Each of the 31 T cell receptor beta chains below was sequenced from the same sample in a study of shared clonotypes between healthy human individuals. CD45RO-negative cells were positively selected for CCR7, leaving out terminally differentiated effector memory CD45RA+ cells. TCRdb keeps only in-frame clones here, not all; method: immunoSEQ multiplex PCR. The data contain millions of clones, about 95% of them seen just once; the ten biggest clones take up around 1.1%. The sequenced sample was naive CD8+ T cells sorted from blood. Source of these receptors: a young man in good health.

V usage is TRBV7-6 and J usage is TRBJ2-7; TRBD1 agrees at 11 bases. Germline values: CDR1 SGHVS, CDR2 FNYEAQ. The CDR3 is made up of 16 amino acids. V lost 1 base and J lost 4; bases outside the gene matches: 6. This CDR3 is CASSLGSGQGVYEQYF. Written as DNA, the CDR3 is TGTGCCAGCAGCTTAGGCTCGGGACAGGGGGTTTACGAGCAGTACTTC.

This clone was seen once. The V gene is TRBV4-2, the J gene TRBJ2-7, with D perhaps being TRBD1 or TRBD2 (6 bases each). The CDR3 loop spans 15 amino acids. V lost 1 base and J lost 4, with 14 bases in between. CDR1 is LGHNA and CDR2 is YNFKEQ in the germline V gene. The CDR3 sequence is CASSQGRGPAYEQYF. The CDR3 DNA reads TGTGCCAGCAGCCAAGGACGGGGGCCCGCGTACGAGCAGTACTTC.

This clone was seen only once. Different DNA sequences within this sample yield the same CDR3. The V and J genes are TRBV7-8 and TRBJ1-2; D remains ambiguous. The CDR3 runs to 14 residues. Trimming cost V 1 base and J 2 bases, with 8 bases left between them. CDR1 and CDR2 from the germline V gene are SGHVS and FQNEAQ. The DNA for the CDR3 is TGTGCCAGCAGCTTAGGCGGGGAGAACTATGGCTACACCTTC. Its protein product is CASSLGGENYGYTF.

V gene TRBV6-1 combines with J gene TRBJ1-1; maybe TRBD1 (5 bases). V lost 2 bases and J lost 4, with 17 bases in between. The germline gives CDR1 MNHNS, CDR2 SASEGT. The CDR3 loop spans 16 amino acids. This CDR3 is CASSETLDILGTEAFF. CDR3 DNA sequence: TGTGCCAGCAGTGAAACCTTGGACATCCTCGGCACTGAAGCTTTCTTT.

The CDR3 sequence: CASTSGTGGYGYTF. The CDR3 DNA is TGTGCCAGCACCTCCGGGACAGGGGGCTATGGCTACACCTTC. The V and J genes are TRBV2 and TRBJ1-2; 11 bases align to TRBD1. Trimming cost V 7 bases and J 4 bases; bases outside gene matches: 5. The CDR3 is 14 residues long. From germline, CDR1 is SNHLY and CDR2 FYNNEI.

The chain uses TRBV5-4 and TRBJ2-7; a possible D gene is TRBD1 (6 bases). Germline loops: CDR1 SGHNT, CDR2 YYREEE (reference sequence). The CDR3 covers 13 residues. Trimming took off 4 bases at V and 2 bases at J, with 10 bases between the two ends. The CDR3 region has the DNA TGTGCCAGCAGCGACCGGGACACCTACGAGCAGTACTTC. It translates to CASSDRDTYEQYF.

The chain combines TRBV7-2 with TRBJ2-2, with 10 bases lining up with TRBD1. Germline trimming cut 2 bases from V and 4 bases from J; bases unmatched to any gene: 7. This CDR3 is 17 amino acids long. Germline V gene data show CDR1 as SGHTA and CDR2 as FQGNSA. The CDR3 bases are TGTGCCAGCAGCTTATTCGATAGACAGGGGGCCACCGGGGAGCTGTTTTTT. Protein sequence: CASSLFDRQGATGELFF. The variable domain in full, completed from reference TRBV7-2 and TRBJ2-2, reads GAGVSQSPSNKVTEKGKDVELRCDPISGHTALYWYRQSLGQGLEFLIYFQGNSAPDKSGLPSDRFSAERTGGSVSTLTIQRTQQEDSAVYLCASSLFDRQGATGELFFGEGSRLTVL.

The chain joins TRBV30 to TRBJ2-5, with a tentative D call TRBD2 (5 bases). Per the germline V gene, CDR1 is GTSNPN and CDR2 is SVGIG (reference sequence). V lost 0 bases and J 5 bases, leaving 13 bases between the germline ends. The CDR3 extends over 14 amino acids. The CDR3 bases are TGTGCCTGGAGTGTACCCGGGAACTACGAGACCCAGTACTTC. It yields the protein CAWSVPGNYETQYF. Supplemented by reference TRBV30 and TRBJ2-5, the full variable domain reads SQTIHQWPATLVQPVGSPLSLECTVEGTSNPNLYWYRQAAGRGLQLLFYSVGIGQISSEVPQNLSASRPQDRQFILSSKKLLLSDSGFYLCAWSVPGNYETQYFGPGTRLLVL.

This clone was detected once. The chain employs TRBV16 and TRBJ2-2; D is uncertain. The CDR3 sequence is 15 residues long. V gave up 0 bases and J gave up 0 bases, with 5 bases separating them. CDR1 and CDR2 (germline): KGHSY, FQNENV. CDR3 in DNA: TGTGCCAGCAGCCAATCGGCATCGAACACCGGGGAGCTGTTTTTT. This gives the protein CASSQSASNTGELFF.

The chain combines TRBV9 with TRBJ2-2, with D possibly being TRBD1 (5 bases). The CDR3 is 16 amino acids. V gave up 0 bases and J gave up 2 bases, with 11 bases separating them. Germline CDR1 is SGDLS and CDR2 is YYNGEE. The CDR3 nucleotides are TGTGCCAGCAGCGTAGGGGCAGGGCCTAACACCGGGGAGCTGTTTTTT. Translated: CASSVGAGPNTGELFF.

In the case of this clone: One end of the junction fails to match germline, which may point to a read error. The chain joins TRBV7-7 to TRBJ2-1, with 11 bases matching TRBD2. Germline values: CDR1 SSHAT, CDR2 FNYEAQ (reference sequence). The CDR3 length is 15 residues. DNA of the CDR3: TGTGCTAGCAGCTTACTAGCGGGAGTTGTGGATGAGCAGTTCTTC. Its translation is CASSLLAGVVDEQFF.

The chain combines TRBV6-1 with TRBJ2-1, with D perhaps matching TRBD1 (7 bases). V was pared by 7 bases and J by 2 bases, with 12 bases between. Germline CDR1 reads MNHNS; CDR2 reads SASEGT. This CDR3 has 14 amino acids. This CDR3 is CASTQGGTYNEQFF. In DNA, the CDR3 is TGTGCCAGCACCCAGGGGGGAACCTACAATGAGCAGTTCTTC.

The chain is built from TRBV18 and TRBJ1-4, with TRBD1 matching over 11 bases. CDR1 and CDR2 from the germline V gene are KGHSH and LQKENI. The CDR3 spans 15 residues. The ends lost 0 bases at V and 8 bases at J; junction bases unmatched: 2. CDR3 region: CASSPPDRGREKLFF. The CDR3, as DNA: TGTGCCAGCTCACCACCGGACAGGGGGCGGGAAAAACTGTTTTTT.

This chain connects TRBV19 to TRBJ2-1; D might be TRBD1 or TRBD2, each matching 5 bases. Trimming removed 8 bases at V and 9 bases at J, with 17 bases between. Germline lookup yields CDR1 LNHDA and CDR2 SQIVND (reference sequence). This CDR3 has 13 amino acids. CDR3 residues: CASSGIGGSEQFF. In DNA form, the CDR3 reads TGTGCCAGTTCCGGCATTGGGGGATCTGAGCAGTTCTTC.

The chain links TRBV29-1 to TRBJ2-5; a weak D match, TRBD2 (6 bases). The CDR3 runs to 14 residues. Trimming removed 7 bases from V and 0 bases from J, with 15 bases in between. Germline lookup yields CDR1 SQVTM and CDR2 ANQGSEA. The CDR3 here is CSATFSGDQETQYF. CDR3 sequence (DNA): TGCAGCGCCACTTTCTCGGGGGACCAAGAGACCCAGTACTTC.

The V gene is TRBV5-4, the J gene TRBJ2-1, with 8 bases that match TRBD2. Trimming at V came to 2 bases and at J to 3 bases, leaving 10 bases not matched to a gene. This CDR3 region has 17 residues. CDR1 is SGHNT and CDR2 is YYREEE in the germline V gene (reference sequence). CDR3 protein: CASSFFGGLVGYNEQFF. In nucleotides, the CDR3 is TGTGCCAGCAGCTTCTTCGGGGGACTAGTTGGCTACAATGAGCAGTTCTTC.

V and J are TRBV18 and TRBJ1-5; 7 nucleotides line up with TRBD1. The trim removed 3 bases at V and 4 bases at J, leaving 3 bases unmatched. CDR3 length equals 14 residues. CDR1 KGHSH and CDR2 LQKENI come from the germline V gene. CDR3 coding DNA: TGTGCCAGCTCACCCGGGACAGATAATCAGCCCCAGCATTTT. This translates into CASSPGTDNQPQHF.

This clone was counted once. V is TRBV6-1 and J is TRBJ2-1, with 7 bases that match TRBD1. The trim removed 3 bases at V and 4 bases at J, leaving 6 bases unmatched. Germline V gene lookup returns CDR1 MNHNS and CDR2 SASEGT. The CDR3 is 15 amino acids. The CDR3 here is CASSDGSRGYNEQFF. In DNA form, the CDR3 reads TGTGCCAGCAGTGATGGGTCCAGGGGGTACAATGAGCAGTTCTTC.

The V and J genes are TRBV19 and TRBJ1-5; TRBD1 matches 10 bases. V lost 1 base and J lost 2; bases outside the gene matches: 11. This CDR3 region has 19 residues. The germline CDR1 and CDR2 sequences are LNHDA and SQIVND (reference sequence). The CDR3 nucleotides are TGTGCCAGTAGTATAGGGGACAGGGGCTGGACGGATGGCAATCAGCCCCAGCATTTT. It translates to CASSIGDRGWTDGNQPQHF.

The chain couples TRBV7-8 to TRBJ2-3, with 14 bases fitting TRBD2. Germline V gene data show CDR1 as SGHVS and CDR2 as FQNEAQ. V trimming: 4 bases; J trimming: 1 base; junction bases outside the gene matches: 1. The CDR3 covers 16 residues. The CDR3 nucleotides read TGTGCCAGCAGCTGGGGACTAGCGGGGGGCACAGATACGCAGTATTTT. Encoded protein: CASSWGLAGGTDTQYF.

The CDR3: CASSNDPLGEKLFF. For the CDR3, the DNA is TGTGCCAGTAGTAACGACCCCCTGGGCGAAAAACTGTTTTTT. This chain uses TRBV19 with TRBJ1-4; D is ambiguous. Germline CDR1 is LNHDA and CDR2 is SQIVND (reference sequence). The V end was cut by 4 bases, the J end by 8 bases, with 14 bases between. This CDR3 has 14 amino acids. Together with reference TRBV19 and TRBJ1-4, the CDR3 gives the full variable domain: DGGITQSPKYLFRKEGQNVTLSCEQNLNHDAMYWYRQDPGQGLRLIYYSQIVNDFQKGDIAEGYSVSREKKESFPLTVTSAQKNPTAFYLCASSNDPLGEKLFFGSGTQLSVL.

CDR3 nucleotide sequence: TGTGCCAGCAGTCCATGGACTAGCGGGTCCTACAATGAGCAGTTCTTC. Residues: CASSPWTSGSYNEQFF. J is TRBJ2-1 and V is TRBV6-6; 11 nucleotides match TRBD2. This CDR3 contains 16 residues. The V segment lost 5 bases and the J segment 1 base; nucleotides outside the gene matches: 4. Germline V gene sequence: CDR1 MNHNY, CDR2 SVGAGI (reference sequence).

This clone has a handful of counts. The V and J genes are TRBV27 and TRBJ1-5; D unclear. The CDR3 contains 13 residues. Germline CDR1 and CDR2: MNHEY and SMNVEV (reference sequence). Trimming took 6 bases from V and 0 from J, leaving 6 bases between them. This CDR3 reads CASSHYSNQPQHF. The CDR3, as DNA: TGTGCCAGCAGCCACTATAGCAATCAGCCCCAGCATTTT.

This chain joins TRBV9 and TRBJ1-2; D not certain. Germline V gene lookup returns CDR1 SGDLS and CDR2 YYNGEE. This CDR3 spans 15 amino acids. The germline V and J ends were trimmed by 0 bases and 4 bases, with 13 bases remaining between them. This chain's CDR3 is CASSVGSQDPYGYTF. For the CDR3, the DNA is TGTGCCAGCAGCGTAGGGTCCCAGGACCCCTATGGCTACACCTTC.

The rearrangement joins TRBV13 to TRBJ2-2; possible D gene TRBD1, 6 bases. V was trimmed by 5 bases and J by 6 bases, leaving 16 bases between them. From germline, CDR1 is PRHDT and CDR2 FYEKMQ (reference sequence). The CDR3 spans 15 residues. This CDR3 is CASSPRTEWSGELFF. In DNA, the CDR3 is TGTGCCAGCAGCCCGAGGACAGAGTGGTCCGGGGAGCTGTTTTTT. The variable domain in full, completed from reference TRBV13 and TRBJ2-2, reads AAGVIQSPRHLIKEKRETATLKCYPIPRHDTVYWYQQGPGQDPQFLISFYEKMQSDKGSIPDRFSAQQFSDYHSELNMSSLELGDSALYFCASSPRTEWSGELFFGEGSRLTVL.

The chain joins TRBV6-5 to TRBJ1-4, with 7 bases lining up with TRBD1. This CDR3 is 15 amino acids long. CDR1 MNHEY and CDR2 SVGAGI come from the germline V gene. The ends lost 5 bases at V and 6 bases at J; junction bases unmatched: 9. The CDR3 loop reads CASSPPGGEDEKLFF. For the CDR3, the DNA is TGTGCCAGCAGTCCCCCAGGGGGAGAAGATGAAAAACTGTTTTTT.

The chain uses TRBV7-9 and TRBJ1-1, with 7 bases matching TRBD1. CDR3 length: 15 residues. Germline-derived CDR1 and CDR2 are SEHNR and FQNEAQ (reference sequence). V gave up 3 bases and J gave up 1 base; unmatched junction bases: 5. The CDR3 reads CASSFVSGGNTEAFF. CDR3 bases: TGTGCCAGCAGCTTTGTGTCAGGGGGGAACACTGAAGCTTTCTTT.

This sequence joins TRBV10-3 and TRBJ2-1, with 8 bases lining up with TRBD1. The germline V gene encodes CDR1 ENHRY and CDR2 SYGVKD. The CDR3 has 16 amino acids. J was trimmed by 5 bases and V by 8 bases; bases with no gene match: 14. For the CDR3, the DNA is TGTGCCATCCAGATCGGGGGCAGGGGGCAACACAATGAGCAGTTCTTC. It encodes CAIQIGGRGQHNEQFF.

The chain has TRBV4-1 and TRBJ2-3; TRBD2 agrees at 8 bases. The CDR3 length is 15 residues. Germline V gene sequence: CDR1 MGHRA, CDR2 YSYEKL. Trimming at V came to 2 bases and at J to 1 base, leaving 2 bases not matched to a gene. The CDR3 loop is CASSQTGGGTDTQYF. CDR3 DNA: TGCGCCAGCAGCCAAACGGGGGGGGGCACAGATACGCAGTATTTT.

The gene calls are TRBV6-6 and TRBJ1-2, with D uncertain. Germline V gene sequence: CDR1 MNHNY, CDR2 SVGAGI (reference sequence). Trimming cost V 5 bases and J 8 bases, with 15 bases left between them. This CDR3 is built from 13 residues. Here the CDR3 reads CASSALAMGGYTF. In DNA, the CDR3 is TGTGCCAGCAGTGCTCTCGCGATGGGCGGCTACACCTTC.

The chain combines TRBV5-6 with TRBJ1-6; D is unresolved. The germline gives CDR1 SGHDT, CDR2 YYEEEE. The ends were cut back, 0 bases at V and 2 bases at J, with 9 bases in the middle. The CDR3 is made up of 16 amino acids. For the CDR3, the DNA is TGTGCCAGCAGCTTGGCCGGGCAGACCTATAATTCACCCCTCCACTTT. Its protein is CASSLAGQTYNSPLHF.